One sample yielded the 19 T cell receptor beta chains listed below, sequenced in a study of blood T cell repertoires in COVID-19. Libraries were prepared by immunoSEQ multiplex PCR; TCRdb keeps only in-frame clonotypes and omits some of them. This sample has 150,000 to 200,000 clones; 86% occur once, and the top ten carry 7% to 10%. The material sequenced was peripheral blood. All receptors come from a man aged 45-60 years with active or convalescent COVID-19.

The V gene is TRBV7-9, the J gene TRBJ2-7; 9 bases fit TRBD1. V dropped 3 bases and J dropped 5; count of bases not matched to a gene: 5. The CDR3 sequence is 14 residues long. CDR1 and CDR2 (germline): SEHNR, FQNEAQ (reference sequence). The CDR3 region is CASSFIGTGNEQYF. CDR3 DNA sequence: TGTGCCAGCAGCTTTATAGGGACAGGGAACGAGCAGTACTTC.

The CDR3 bases are TGTGCCAGCAGCTTTAGTGGGCCCTACAATGAGCAGTTCTTC. Protein product: CASSFSGPYNEQFF. The chain combines TRBV5-4 with TRBJ2-1; D remains unclear. Trimming cost V 2 bases and J 2 bases, with 8 bases left between them. The CDR3 length is 14 residues. The V gene's germline CDR1 is SGHNT and CDR2 YYREEE (reference sequence).

The rearrangement joins TRBV27 to TRBJ1-4, with no clear D. From germline, CDR1 is MNHEY and CDR2 SMNVEV (reference sequence). Deletions cut 6 bases from V and 6 bases from J, with 11 bases between. The CDR3 totals 13 residues. The CDR3 nucleotides are TGTGCCAGCAGCCGAAGAGAGGATGAAAAACTGTTTTTT. Encoded protein: CASSRREDEKLFF.

The V call is TRBV19, the J call TRBJ2-2; 9 bases are a match to TRBD1. V was pared by 3 bases and J by 4 bases, with 3 bases of the junction left unmatched. The V gene's germline CDR1 is LNHDA and CDR2 SQIVND (reference sequence). The length of the CDR3 is 15 residues. Here the CDR3 reads CASSMGQGGTGELFF. In DNA form, the CDR3 reads TGTGCCAGTAGTATGGGACAGGGTGGCACCGGGGAGCTGTTTTTT.

J is TRBJ2-5 and V is TRBV24-1; 10 bases map to TRBD2. With 1 base clipped from V and 2 bases from J, the junction kept 6 bases outside the gene matches. This CDR3 has 17 residues. CDR1 is KGHDR, CDR2 SFDVKD, per germline. CDR3 in amino acids: CATSDFTQRGGQETQYF. CDR3 nucleotides: TGTGCCACCAGTGATTTCACACAGCGGGGGGGGCAAGAGACCCAGTACTTC.

V usage is TRBV5-6 and J usage is TRBJ1-2, with a possible D match to TRBD1 (5 bases). The V gene's germline CDR1 is SGHDT and CDR2 YYEEEE. This CDR3 is built from 15 residues. V dropped 3 bases and J dropped 5 bases, with 17 bases sitting between them. In nucleotides, the CDR3 is TGTGCCAGCAGCTCCGGACAACTATTTTTTTATGGCTACACCTTC. Translating it yields CASSSGQLFFYGYTF.

The genes are TRBV21-1 and TRBJ2-7; TRBD1 is taken as the D call from the table, unchecked against the DNA. TRBV21-1 is annotated as a pseudogene. CDR3 length: 15 amino acids. CDR3 residues: CASSKAQKFSLEQYF. The CDR3 DNA sequence: TGTGCCAGCAGCAAAGCGCAGAAGTTCTCGCTTGAGCAGTACTTC.

The rearrangement links TRBV5-1 to TRBJ1-2; D not resolved. Germline V lookup: CDR1 SGHRS, CDR2 YFSETQ. This CDR3 contains 12 residues. Deletions cut 6 bases from V and 4 bases from J, with 10 bases between. This chain's CDR3 is CASTNSGYGYTF. In DNA, the CDR3 is TGCGCCAGCACCAATTCAGGCTATGGCTACACCTTC. The whole variable domain, remainder taken from reference TRBV5-1 and TRBJ1-2, is KAGVTQTPRYLIKTRGQQVTLSCSPISGHRSVSWYQQTPGQGLQFLFEYFSETQRNKGNFPGRFSGRQFSNSRSEMNVSTLELGDSALYLCASTNSGYGYTFGSGTRLTVV.

The gene calls are TRBV19 and TRBJ1-4; 7 nucleotides align to TRBD1. The V gene end was trimmed by 8 bases and the J gene end by 4 bases; junction bases not matched to a gene: 7. The CDR3 has 14 residues. Germline V gives CDR1 LNHDA, CDR2 SQIVND (reference sequence). CDR3 loop: CASSPGTVNEKLFF. The CDR3 DNA reads as TGTGCCAGTTCCCCCGGGACAGTTAATGAAAAACTGTTTTTT.

This chain uses TRBV6-2 or TRBV6-3 with TRBJ2-5; TRBD1 might be the D (6 bases). V was trimmed by 6 bases and J by 1 base, leaving 18 bases between them. The CDR3 has 16 residues. Germline CDR1 and CDR2: MNHEY and SVGEGT. CDR3 region: CASSPGARQAQETQYF. Here the CDR3 DNA reads TGTGCCAGCAGCCCAGGGGCACGCCAGGCCCAAGAGACCCAGTACTTC.

This clone has a single count. V is TRBV6-5 and J is TRBJ1-1; no clear D gene. Trimming pared 6 bases from V and 0 bases from J, leaving 14 bases between. This CDR3 has 15 residues. Germline assignment: CDR1 MNHEY and CDR2 SVGAGI. The CDR3 DNA follows: TGTGCCAGCAGCCCACTAGAAGTAATGAACACTGAAGCTTTCTTT. Amino acid sequence: CASSPLEVMNTEAFF.

The chain is built from TRBV5-4 and TRBJ1-2; TRBD1 aligns across 9 bases. The CDR3 is 15 amino acids. V gave up 4 bases and J gave up 1 base; unmatched junction bases: 5. Germline V gene data show CDR1 as SGHNT and CDR2 as YYREEE (reference sequence). CDR3 in DNA: TGTGCCAGCAGCCGCGGGACAGGGAATAACTATGGCTACACCTTC. Translating it yields CASSRGTGNNYGYTF.

This rearrangement joins TRBV5-1 to TRBJ2-5; TRBD1 aligns across 8 bases. Germline V CDR1 and CDR2: SGHRS, YFSETQ. Trimming removed 0 bases from V and 3 bases from J; junction bases left unmatched: 4. The CDR3 has 15 amino acids. CDR3 in amino acids: CASSLGVQGEETQYF. CDR3 sequence (DNA): TGCGCCAGCAGCTTGGGGGTACAGGGGGAAGAGACCCAGTACTTC.

CDR3 sequence reads: CASSQELGGASSTDTQYF. Written as DNA, the CDR3 is TGTGCCAGCAGCCAAGAACTGGGCGGGGCATCTAGCACAGATACGCAGTATTTT. The rearrangement links TRBV4-2 to TRBJ2-3, with D perhaps TRBD2 (6 bases). CDR3 length equals 18 residues. The V end lost 0 bases, the J end lost 0 bases, and 16 bases lay between the germline ends. Germline CDR1 reads LGHNA; CDR2 reads YNFKEQ.

V is TRBV9 and J is TRBJ1-2; TRBD1 aligns across 8 bases. The germline V gene has CDR1 SGDLS and CDR2 YYNGEE. This CDR3 has 14 residues. V shed 4 bases and J 4 bases; nucleotides not matched to a gene: 6. CDR3 sequence reads: CASSMTDRVYGYTF. CDR3 DNA: TGTGCCAGCAGCATGACGGACAGGGTCTATGGCTACACCTTC.

Turning to this clone: Its ends do not fully match the called genes, so a read error is possible. The chain is built from TRBV2 and TRBJ1-5, with 8 bases fitting TRBD1. The germline V gene has CDR1 SNHLY and CDR2 FYNNEI. The CDR3 contains 14 residues. The CDR3 DNA sequence: TGTGCCAGCAGCGAAGACAGGGGTAATCAGCCCCAGCATTTT. Residues: CASSEDRGNQPQHF.

This chain links TRBV20-1 with TRBJ1-4, with unresolved D. CDR1 and CDR2 from the germline V gene are DFQATT and SNEGSKA (reference sequence). The CDR3 totals 11 residues. V lost 2 bases and J lost 8, with 6 bases in between. This CDR3 is CSARKAEKLFF. The CDR3, as DNA: TGCAGTGCTAGAAAAGCGGAAAAACTGTTTTTT.

This sequence joins TRBV7-2 and TRBJ1-4, with 8 bases lining up with TRBD1. V trimming: 2 bases; J trimming: 8 bases; junction bases outside the gene matches: 7. CDR1 SGHTA and CDR2 FQGNSA come from the germline V gene. The CDR3 spans 15 residues. DNA of the CDR3: TGTGCCAGCAGCTTACTTGGACAGGGCGGGGAAAAACTGTTTTTT. Translating gives CASSLLGQGGEKLFF. Full variable domain (missing parts from reference TRBV7-2 and TRBJ1-4): GAGVSQSPSNKVTEKGKDVELRCDPISGHTALYWYRQSLGQGLEFLIYFQGNSAPDKSGLPSDRFSAERTGGSVSTLTIQRTQQEDSAVYLCASSLLGQGGEKLFFGSGTQLSVL.

The chain has TRBV15 and TRBJ1-5, with D possibly being TRBD1 (5 bases). V lost 4 bases and J 3 bases, leaving 19 bases between the germline ends. Germline CDR1 reads LNHNV; CDR2 reads YYDKDF (reference sequence). The CDR3 extends over 17 amino acids. CDR3 bases: TGTGCCACCAGCACCGGACAAGGTGTTACGCCCAATCAGCCCCAGCATTTT. This gives the protein CATSTGQGVTPNQPQHF.